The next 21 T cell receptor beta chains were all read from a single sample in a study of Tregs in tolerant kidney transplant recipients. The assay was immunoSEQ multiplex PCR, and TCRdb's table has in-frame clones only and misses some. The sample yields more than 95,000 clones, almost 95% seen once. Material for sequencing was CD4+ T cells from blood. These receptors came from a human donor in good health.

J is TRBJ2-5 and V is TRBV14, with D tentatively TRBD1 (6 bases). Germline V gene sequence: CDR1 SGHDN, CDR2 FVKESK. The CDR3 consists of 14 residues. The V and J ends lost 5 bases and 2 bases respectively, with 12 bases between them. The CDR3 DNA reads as TGTGCCAGCAGCTATACAGGGTTACAAGAGACCCAGTACTTC. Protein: CASSYTGLQETQYF.

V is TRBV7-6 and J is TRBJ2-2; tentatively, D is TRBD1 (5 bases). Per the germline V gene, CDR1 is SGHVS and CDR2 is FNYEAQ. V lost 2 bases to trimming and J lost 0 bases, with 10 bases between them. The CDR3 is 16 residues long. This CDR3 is CASSLMRQSNTGELFF. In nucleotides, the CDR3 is TGTGCCAGCAGCTTAATGAGACAGTCGAACACCGGGGAGCTGTTTTTT.

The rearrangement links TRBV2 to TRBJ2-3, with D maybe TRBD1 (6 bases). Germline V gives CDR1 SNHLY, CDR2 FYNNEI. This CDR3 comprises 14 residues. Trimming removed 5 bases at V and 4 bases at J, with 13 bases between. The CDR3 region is CASSSQGISDTQYF. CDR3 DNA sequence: TGTGCCAGCAGTAGCCAGGGGATTTCAGATACGCAGTATTTT.

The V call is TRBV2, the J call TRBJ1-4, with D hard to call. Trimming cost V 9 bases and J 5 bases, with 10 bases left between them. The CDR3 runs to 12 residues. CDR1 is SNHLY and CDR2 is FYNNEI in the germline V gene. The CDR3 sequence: CASCRENEKLFF. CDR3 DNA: TGTGCCAGTTGCCGGGAGAATGAAAAACTGTTTTTT.

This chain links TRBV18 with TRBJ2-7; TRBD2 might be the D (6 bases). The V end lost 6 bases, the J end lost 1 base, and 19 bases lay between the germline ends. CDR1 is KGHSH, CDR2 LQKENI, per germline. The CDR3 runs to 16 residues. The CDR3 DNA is TGTGCCAGCTCCCCCGCGGTGACGGGAGCGTCCTACGAGCAGTACTTC. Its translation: CASSPAVTGASYEQYF.

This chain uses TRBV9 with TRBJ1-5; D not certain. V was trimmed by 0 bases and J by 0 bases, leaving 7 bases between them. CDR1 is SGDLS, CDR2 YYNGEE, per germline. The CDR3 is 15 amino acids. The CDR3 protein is CASSVDGNSNQPQHF. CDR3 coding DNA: TGTGCCAGCAGCGTAGACGGCAATAGCAATCAGCCCCAGCATTTT.

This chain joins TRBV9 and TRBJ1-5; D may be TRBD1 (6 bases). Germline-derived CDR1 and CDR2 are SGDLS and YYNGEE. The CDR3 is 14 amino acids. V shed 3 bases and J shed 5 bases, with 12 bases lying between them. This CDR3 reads CASSETGGHQPQHF. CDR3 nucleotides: TGTGCCAGCAGCGAGACAGGAGGTCATCAGCCCCAGCATTTT.

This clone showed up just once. For the CDR3, the DNA is TGTGCCAGCAGCTTAAAGGACAGGGTAACAGAAGCTTTCTTT. Translation: CASSLKDRVTEAFF. The chain couples TRBV7-6 to TRBJ1-1; 8 nucleotides match TRBD1. CDR3 length: 14 residues. CDR1 is SGHVS, CDR2 FNYEAQ, per germline. V gave up 2 bases and J gave up 8 bases; unmatched junction bases: 7.

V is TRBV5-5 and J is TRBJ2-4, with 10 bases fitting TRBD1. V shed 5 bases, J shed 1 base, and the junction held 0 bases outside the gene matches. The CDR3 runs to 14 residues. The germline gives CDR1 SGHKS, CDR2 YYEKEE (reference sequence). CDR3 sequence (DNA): TGTGCCAGCAGGGGACAGGGGGCCAAAAACATTCAGTACTTC. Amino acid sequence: CASRGQGAKNIQYF.

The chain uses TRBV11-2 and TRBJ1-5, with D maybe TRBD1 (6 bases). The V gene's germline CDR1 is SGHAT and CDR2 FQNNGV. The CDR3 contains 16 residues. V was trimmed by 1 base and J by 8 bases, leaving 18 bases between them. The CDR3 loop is CASSLGGAPGGEPQHF. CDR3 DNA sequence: TGTGCCAGCAGCTTAGGAGGGGCGCCGGGGGGCGAGCCCCAGCATTTT.

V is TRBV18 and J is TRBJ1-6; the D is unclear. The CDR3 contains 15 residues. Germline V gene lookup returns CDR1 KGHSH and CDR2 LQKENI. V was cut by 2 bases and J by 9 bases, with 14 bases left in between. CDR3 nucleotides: TGTGCCAGCTCACCAATGGACGCCCGCGTTTCACCCCTCCACTTT. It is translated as CASSPMDARVSPLHF.

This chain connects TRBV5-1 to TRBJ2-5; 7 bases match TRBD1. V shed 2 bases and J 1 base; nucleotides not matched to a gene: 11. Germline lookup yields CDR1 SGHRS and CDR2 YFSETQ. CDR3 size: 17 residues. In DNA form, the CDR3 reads TGCGCCAGCAGCTTACCAGCGACAGGGAAGGGCCAAGAGACCCAGTACTTC. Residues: CASSLPATGKGQETQYF.

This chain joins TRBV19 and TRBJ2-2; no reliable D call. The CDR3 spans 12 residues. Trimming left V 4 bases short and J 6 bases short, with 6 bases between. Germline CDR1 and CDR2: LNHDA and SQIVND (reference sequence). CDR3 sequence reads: CASSSRAGELFF. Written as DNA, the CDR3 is TGTGCCAGTAGTAGTAGGGCCGGGGAGCTGTTTTTT.

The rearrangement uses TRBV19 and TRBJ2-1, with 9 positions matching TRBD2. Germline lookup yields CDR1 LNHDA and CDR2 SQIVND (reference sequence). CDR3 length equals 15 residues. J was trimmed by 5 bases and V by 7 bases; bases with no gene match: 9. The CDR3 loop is CASTTGLAGNNEQFF. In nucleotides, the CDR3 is TGTGCCAGTACCACGGGCCTAGCGGGGAACAATGAGCAGTTCTTC.

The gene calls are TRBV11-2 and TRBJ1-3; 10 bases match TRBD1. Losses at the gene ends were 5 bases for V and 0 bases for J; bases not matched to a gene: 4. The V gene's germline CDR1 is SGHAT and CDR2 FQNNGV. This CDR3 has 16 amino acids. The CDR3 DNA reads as TGTGCCAGCAGCACGGGACAGGGGAGCTCTGGAAACACCATATATTTT. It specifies CASSTGQGSSGNTIYF.

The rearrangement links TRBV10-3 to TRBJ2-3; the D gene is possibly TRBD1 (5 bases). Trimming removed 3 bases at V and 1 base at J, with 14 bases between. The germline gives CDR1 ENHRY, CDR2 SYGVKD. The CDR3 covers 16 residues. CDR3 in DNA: TGTGCCATCAGTGACCCGGGCAGGGCCGGCACAGATACGCAGTATTTT. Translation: CAISDPGRAGTDTQYF.

The CDR3 sequence is CASSPQRGDTGEQYF. CDR3 bases: TGTGCCAGCTCCCCGCAGCGAGGGGACACGGGCGAGCAGTACTTC. The chain has TRBV18 and TRBJ2-7; maybe TRBD1 (6 bases). CDR1 is KGHSH, CDR2 LQKENI, per germline. The CDR3 length is 15 residues. Trimming cost V 6 bases and J 6 bases, with 21 bases left between them.

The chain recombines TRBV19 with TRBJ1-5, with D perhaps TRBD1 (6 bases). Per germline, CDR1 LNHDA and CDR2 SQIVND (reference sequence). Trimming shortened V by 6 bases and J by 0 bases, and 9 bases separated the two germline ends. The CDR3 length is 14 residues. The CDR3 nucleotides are TGTGCCAGTAGGATGGGACATAGCAATCAGCCCCAGCATTTT. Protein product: CASRMGHSNQPQHF.

The DNA for the CDR3 is TGTGCCAGCAGCCGAAAGCGGGGGGAATACCAAGAGACCCAGTACTTC. It codes for CASSRKRGEYQETQYF. V gene TRBV7-6 combines with J gene TRBJ2-5; 9 nucleotides match TRBD2. Germline V gene data show CDR1 as SGHVS and CDR2 as FNYEAQ. This CDR3 is built from 16 residues. With V trimmed by 5 bases and J by 0 bases, 7 bases remained unmatched.

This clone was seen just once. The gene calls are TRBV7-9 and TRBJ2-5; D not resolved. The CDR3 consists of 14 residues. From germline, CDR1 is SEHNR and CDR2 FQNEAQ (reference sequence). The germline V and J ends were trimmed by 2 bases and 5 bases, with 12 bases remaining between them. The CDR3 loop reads CASSLNPAGETQYF. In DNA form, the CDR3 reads TGTGCCAGCAGCTTAAATCCGGCTGGGGAGACCCAGTACTTC.

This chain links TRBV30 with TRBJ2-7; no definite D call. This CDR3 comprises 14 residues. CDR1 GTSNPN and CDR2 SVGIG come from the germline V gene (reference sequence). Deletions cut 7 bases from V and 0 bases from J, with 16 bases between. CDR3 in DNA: TGTGCCTCTTCGACCGGGTTCTTCTCCTACGAGCAGTACTTC. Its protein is CASSTGFFSYEQYF.